Given below is one TCR beta chain in context. Its target is not known. Use of 60 Vbeta and 13 Jbeta primers characterized the PCR. TCRdb's copy holds only in-frame clones and misses some; the assay was immunoSEQ multiplex PCR. The table shows 150,000 to 200,000 clones, with approximately 82% occurring only once. At collection, donors were nominally healthy, but unrecorded immune exposures were probable. The CDR3 totals 14 residues. J lost 8 bases, V lost 4 bases, and 7 bases had no gene match. Looked up from germline, CDR1 is SGHRS and CDR2 is YFSETQ. This entry comes from a study of cytomegalovirus exposure and HLA in healthy donors. Whole-study results and caveats: Later on, an analysis found that several of the most significant clusters appeared to be linked to common viral pathogens, which included parvovirus B19. Presence/absence analysis assumed near-uniform sequencing depth across donors. In a later analysis, TCR beta V- and J-gene trimming was associated with a missense DCLRE1C variant.

Sequenced: PBMCs. The TCR was taken from a woman between 40 and 50 years old in good health and CMV-seropositive. V is TRBV5-1 and J is TRBJ1-4, with 8 bases fitting TRBD1. CDR3 nucleotide sequence: TGCGCCAGCAGCACTAACAGGGGGGACGAAAAACTGTTTTTT. As protein: CASSTNRGDEKLFF.